The clone carrying this T cell receptor (beta chain) was detected ten times or more. Its antigen is still unknown. Germline V CDR1 and CDR2: DFQATT, SNEGSKA (reference sequence). This CDR3 contains 13 residues. Trimming removed 7 bases at V and 5 bases at J, with 17 bases between. The data originate from a study of T cells after yellow fever vaccination. Study information: It was SMART-Seq v4 Ultra Low Input that prepared the fractions with low cell numbers. Study-wide findings and caveats: Researchers cautioned that FACS-sorted repertoires could harbor abundant clonotypes contaminating from the bulk population. Clonotypes appearing in both CD4 and CD8 compartments existed, and their share was small.

TCRdb passed the 5' RACE reads through MiXCR, listing each CDR3 protein once. The sample carries over 100,000 distinct CDR3 sequences, 7% to 8.5% recorded once. The sample consisted of CD8+ T cells sorted from PBMCs, taken 45 days after the yellow fever booster vaccination. This receptor was obtained from a man aged 25-45 years who received the YFV17D yellow fever vaccine. The chain has TRBV20-1 and TRBJ2-5, with D perhaps TRBD1 (6 bases). The CDR3 loop reads CSVGRDTEETQYF. In nucleotides, the CDR3 is TGCAGTGTCGGCCGGGACACCGAGGAGACCCAGTACTTC.